This entry lists 10 T cell receptor beta chains sequenced from one sample in a study of blood T cell repertoires in COVID-19. TCRdb keeps only in-frame clones here, not all; method: immunoSEQ multiplex PCR. The sample carries some 170,000 clones, 80% to 90% recorded once. Sequenced sample: peripheral blood. Receptors originate from a human donor in a cohort sampled during active COVID-19.

This chain connects TRBV29-1 to TRBJ1-2, with no clear D. The V gene's germline CDR1 is SQVTM and CDR2 ANQGSEA. The V end lost 6 bases, the J end lost 0 bases, and 8 bases lay between the germline ends. The CDR3 length is 12 residues. Here the CDR3 reads CSVRESNYGYTF. The DNA of the CDR3 is TGCAGCGTCCGGGAGTCTAACTATGGCTACACCTTC. Full variable domain (rest looked up from reference TRBV29-1 and TRBJ1-2): SAVISQKPSRDICQRGTSLTIQCQVDSQVTMMFWYRQQPGQSLTLIATANQGSEATYESGFVIDKFPISRPNLTFSTLTVSNMSPEDSSIYLCSVRESNYGYTFGSGTRLTVV.

J is TRBJ2-2 and V is TRBV24-1, with D possibly TRBD1 on 5 matching bases. The CDR3 sequence is 17 residues long. Germline CDR1 is KGHDR and CDR2 is SFDVKD. The ends were cut back, 4 bases at V and 1 base at J, with 15 bases in the middle. CDR3 region: CATSESYWQGNTGELFF. The CDR3 region has the DNA TGTGCCACCAGTGAGTCTTACTGGCAGGGGAACACCGGGGAGCTGTTTTTT.

The chain is built from TRBV29-1 and TRBJ2-5, with 8 bases aligning to TRBD1. The CDR3 consists of 15 residues. V lost 4 bases, J lost 5 bases, and 12 bases stayed unmatched. Germline assignment: CDR1 SQVTM and CDR2 ANQGSEA. The CDR3 coding sequence is TGCAGCGTTGGTTTAAAGGTGGACAGGGCGGAGACCCAGTACTTC. Its translation is CSVGLKVDRAETQYF.

V is TRBV19 and J is TRBJ2-5; D possibly corresponds to TRBD2 (7 bases). V lost 9 bases and J lost 5, with 16 bases in between. The germline V gene encodes CDR1 LNHDA and CDR2 SQIVND (reference sequence). The CDR3 is made up of 13 amino acids. CDR3 protein: CASEKQGGETQYF. In nucleotides, the CDR3 is TGTGCCAGCGAGAAACAGGGAGGGGAGACCCAGTACTTC.

The rearrangement links TRBV11-1 to TRBJ2-7; D might be TRBD2 (5 bases). CDR1 and CDR2 (germline): SGHAT, FQDESV (reference sequence). CDR3 length: 13 amino acids. V was cut by 2 bases and J by 0 bases, with 5 bases left in between. The CDR3 bases are TGTGCCAGCAGCTTAACTAGCTCCTACGAGCAGTACTTC. It specifies CASSLTSSYEQYF. The full variable domain, with the rest looked up from reference TRBV11-1 and TRBJ2-7, is EAEVAQSPRYKITEKSQAVAFWCDPISGHATLYWYRQILGQGPELLVQFQDESVVDDSQLPKDRFSAERLKGVDSTLKIQPAELGDSAMYLCASSLTSSYEQYFGPGTRLTVT.

The V gene is TRBV5-1, the J gene TRBJ1-2; 7 bases agree with TRBD1. The V gene's germline CDR1 is SGHRS and CDR2 YFSETQ. V trimming: 4 bases; J trimming: 7 bases; junction bases outside the gene matches: 10. The CDR3 extends over 14 amino acids. The CDR3 DNA follows: TGCGCCAGCAGCCAGACGACAGGGTTTGGTGGCTACACCTTC. Residues: CASSQTTGFGGYTF.

The chain recombines TRBV6-2 or TRBV6-3 with TRBJ2-7; TRBD2 aligns across 7 bases. Trimming cost V 2 bases and J 2 bases; bases outside gene matches: 6. The CDR3 loop spans 15 amino acids. Germline V gene lookup returns CDR1 MNHEY and CDR2 SVGEGT. CDR3 DNA: TGTGCCAGCAGTTACCCAGCTAGCGGAACCTACGAGCAGTACTTC. Its translation: CASSYPASGTYEQYF.

The chain carries TRBV30 and TRBJ1-2, with D unclear. There are 13 residues in the CDR3. Germline loops: CDR1 GTSNPN, CDR2 SVGIG (reference sequence). V was pared by 5 bases and J by 7 bases, with 17 bases between. The CDR3 here is CAWGSPGGTGYTF. The CDR3 region has the DNA TGTGCCTGGGGCTCCCCCGGCGGAACTGGCTACACCTTC. Filled out from reference TRBV30 and TRBJ1-2, the complete variable domain reads SQTIHQWPATLVQPVGSPLSLECTVEGTSNPNLYWYRQAAGRGLQLLFYSVGIGQISSEVPQNLSASRPQDRQFILSSKKLLLSDSGFYLCAWGSPGGTGYTFGSGTRLTVV.

The rearrangement links TRBV7-9 to TRBJ2-1, with a weak D call TRBD2 (7 bases). CDR3 length: 16 residues. V lost 5 bases to trimming and J lost 4 bases, with 18 bases between them. Germline-derived CDR1 and CDR2 are SEHNR and FQNEAQ (reference sequence). The CDR3 nucleotides are TGTGCCAGCAGCCCCCCCGGTGGGGGGGCATACAATGAGCAGTTCTTC. The encoded protein is CASSPPGGGAYNEQFF.

The chain combines TRBV30 with TRBJ1-1, with 7 positions matching TRBD1. With V trimmed by 3 bases and J by 1 base, 8 bases remained unmatched. The CDR3 runs 15 residues. The V gene's germline CDR1 is GTSNPN and CDR2 SVGIG (reference sequence). CDR3 sequence: CAWSDAQGRNTEAFF. In nucleotides, the CDR3 is TGTGCCTGGAGCGATGCACAGGGGAGGAACACTGAAGCTTTCTTT.